These 27 T cell receptor beta chains were sequenced from one sample in a study of CD8+ T cells in alopecia areata. It was cDNA, reverse transcribed from extracted RNA, that served as the sequencing template. Assay: immunoSEQ multiplex PCR; the TCRdb copy retains only in-frame clones and omits some. The sample yields about 110,000 clones, without any singletons. Source material: lesional skin. The receptors stem from a C3H/HeJ mouse with alopecia areata. Strain MHC haplotype: H2-k.

In its sample, this clone was seen a few times. Genes and germline come from the mouse. Sequencing ends 4 residues short of the CDR3 end; the germline J gene provides the rest. The chain carries TRBV19 and TRBJ2-7; no firm D call. Between the trimmed V and J ends, which lost 4 bases and 0 bases, there was a span of 8 bases. The CDR3 has 13 amino acids. Looked up from germline, CDR1 is FNHDT and CDR2 is SITEND (reference sequence). The CDR3 region is CASSQTSSYEQYF. CDR3 DNA, as far as it was read: TGTGCCAGCAGTCAGACATCCTCCTAT.

As regards this clone: Gene names are the mouse ones. The CDR3 extends 4 residues past the end of the read, so its final part is completed from the germline J gene. The chain employs TRBV1 and TRBJ2-5, with TRBD1 identical over 9 bases. In germline, CDR1 is NSQYPW, CDR2 LRSPGD (reference sequence). J was trimmed by 3 bases and V by 3 bases; bases with no gene match: 7. The CDR3 is made up of 16 amino acids. The covered CDR3 bases are TGCACCTGCAGTGCCTACAGGGGGCGCGGACAAGAC. This sequence encodes CTCSAYRGRGQD. The whole CDR3 region reads CTCSAYRGRGQDTQYF.

This clone was counted only a few times. The genes are named according to mouse. The read ends 4 residues early relative to the CDR3; the germline J gene fills the gap. The chain recombines TRBV17 with TRBJ2-1; TRBD1 aligns across 9 bases. J gave up 2 bases and V 6 bases, and 5 bases lay outside the gene matches. CDR1 and CDR2 (germline): MNHDT, YYDKIL. This CDR3 has 15 residues. The CDR3 spells CASSTGTGHYAEQFF. Incomplete CDR3 DNA: TGTGCTAGCAGCACCGGGACAGGGCACTATGCT. Complete variable domain (other parts from reference TRBV17 and TRBJ2-1): DTTVKQNPRYKLARVGKPVNLICSQTMNHDTMYWYQKKPNQAPKLLLFYYDKILNREADTFEKFQSSRPNNSFCSLYIGSAGLEYSAMYLCASSTGTGHYAEQFFGPGTRLTVL.

This clone was seen only a few times. All gene names here are mouse names. The sequence runs out 4 residues before the end of the CDR3; the remainder is reconstructed from the germline J gene. This chain uses TRBV13-3 with TRBJ2-5; 10 bases line up with TRBD2. The CDR3 sequence is 17 residues long. Looked up from germline, CDR1 is NNHDY and CDR2 is SYVADS. Germline trimming cut 1 base from V and 2 bases from J; bases unmatched to any gene: 7. CDR3 bases read: TGTGCCAGCAGTGATCCTTCTGGGGGGGCGCGCCAAGAC. This sequence encodes CASSDPSGGARQD. The CDR3 reads in full as CASSDPSGGARQDTQYF. Filled out from reference TRBV13-3 and TRBJ2-5, the complete variable domain reads EAAVTQSPRSKVAVTGGKVTLSCHQTNNHDYMYWYRQDTGHGLRLIHYSYVADSTEKGDIPDGYKASRPSQENFSLILELASLSQTAVYFCASSDPSGGARQDTQYFGPGTRLLVL.

Notes on this clone: The gene symbols are mouse symbols. The read stops 4 residues short of the end of the CDR3; the missing end is completed from the germline J gene. The rearrangement joins TRBV16 to TRBJ2-7, with 8 bases fitting TRBD1. This CDR3 is built from 14 residues. CDR1 and CDR2 (germline): SGHSA, FRNQAP. The covered CDR3 bases are TGTGCAAGCAGCTTATCAACAGGGGGTCAT. Encoded protein: CASSLSTGGH. The CDR3 in full is CASSLSTGGHEQYF. The full variable domain, completed using reference TRBV16 and TRBJ2-7, is NAGVIQTPRHKVTGKGQEATLWCEPISGHSAVFWYRQTIVQGLEFLTYFRNQAPIDDSGMPKERFSAQMPNQSHSTLKIQSTQPQDSAVYLCASSLSTGGHEQYFGPGTRLTVL.

On this clone: Any gene name here is a mouse gene name. With the read ending 4 residues before the CDR3 end, the germline J gene is used to fill in that end. The chain joins TRBV19 to TRBJ2-3; TRBD2 agrees at 10 bases. J lost 3 bases, V lost 2 bases, and 3 bases had no gene match. The CDR3 length is 15 residues. Germline V CDR1 and CDR2: FNHDT, SITEND (reference sequence). CDR3 residues: CASSILGGLAETLYF. The covered CDR3 bases are TGTGCCAGCAGTATTCTGGGGGGGCTCGCAGAA.

In its sample, this clone was seen a few times. Gene names are mouse gene names. The read ends 4 residues before the CDR3 terminus; that terminus is restored from the germline J gene. The rearrangement uses TRBV1 and TRBJ2-3; D remains unclear. Trimming took 4 bases from V and 2 from J, leaving 4 bases between them. Germline lookup yields CDR1 NSQYPW and CDR2 LRSPGD (reference sequence). The CDR3 consists of 12 residues. The chain's CDR3 is CTCSVFAETLYF. CDR3 bases read: TGCACCTGCAGTGTGTTTGCAGAA. Drawing the rest from reference TRBV1 and TRBJ2-3, the complete variable domain is VTLLEQNPRWRLVPRGQAVNLRCILKNSQYPWMSWYQQDLQKQLQWLFTLRSPGDKEVKSLPGADYLATRVTDTELRLQVANMSQGRTLYCTCSVFAETLYFGSGTRLTVL.

Concerning this clone: Genes and germline are mouse. The CDR3 extends 4 residues past the end of the read, so its final part is completed from the germline J gene. The rearrangement uses TRBV13-3 and TRBJ1-4; 7 nucleotides match TRBD1. CDR3 length: 15 amino acids. V trimming: 1 base; J trimming: 5 bases; junction bases outside the gene matches: 5. Germline-derived CDR1 and CDR2 are NNHDY and SYVADS. The covered CDR3 bases are TGTGCCAGCAGTGATATGGCAGGGGGGAACGAA. Encoded protein: CASSDMAGGNE. The CDR3 as a whole reads CASSDMAGGNERLFF.

On this clone itself: The gene symbols are mouse symbols. The read stops 4 residues short of the end of the CDR3; the missing end is completed from the germline J gene. The rearrangement joins TRBV1 to TRBJ2-2; 9 nucleotides align to TRBD1. Looked up from germline, CDR1 is NSQYPW and CDR2 is LRSPGD (reference sequence). The CDR3 length is 15 residues. V trimming: 3 bases; J trimming: 6 bases; junction bases outside the gene matches: 5. The CDR3 DNA, read in part, is TGCACCTGCAGTGCCCGGGACAGGGAGCCCGGG. It encodes CTCSARDREPG. The entire CDR3 reads CTCSARDREPGQLYF. The variable domain in full, completed from reference TRBV1 and TRBJ2-2, reads VTLLEQNPRWRLVPRGQAVNLRCILKNSQYPWMSWYQQDLQKQLQWLFTLRSPGDKEVKSLPGADYLATRVTDTELRLQVANMSQGRTLYCTCSARDREPGQLYFGEGSKLTVL.

This clone showed up just a few times. These gene names are mouse names. The DNA ends 4 residues before the CDR3 does, and the rest of the CDR3 is filled in from the germline J gene. This sequence joins TRBV13-3 and TRBJ2-4, with a weak D call TRBD2 (6 bases). The CDR3 totals 15 residues. CDR1 NNHDY and CDR2 SYVADS come from the germline V gene. V was trimmed by 1 base and J by 2 bases, leaving 11 bases between them. The CDR3 bases that were read are TGTGCCAGCAGTGATTTCTGGGGCGATCAAAAC. This translates into CASSDFWGDQN. In full, the CDR3 is CASSDFWGDQNTLYF.

This clone came up many times. Genes and germline come from the mouse. Sequencing ends 4 residues short of the CDR3 end; the germline J gene provides the rest. The rearrangement links TRBV13-3 to TRBJ2-7; D possibly corresponds to TRBD1 (6 bases). The length of the CDR3 is 13 residues. Germline values: CDR1 NNHDY, CDR2 SYVADS. Partial CDR3 DNA: TGTGCCAGCAGCACCGGGACAAAATAT. Protein product: CASSTGTKY. The entire CDR3 protein reads CASSTGTKYEQYF.

This clone was seen at least ten times. The germline and genes are mouse ones. The read gets to within 4 residues of the CDR3 end, and the germline J gene fills in the rest. The rearrangement uses TRBV13-3 and TRBJ2-7; D is ambiguous. CDR1 NNHDY and CDR2 SYVADS come from the germline V gene. The CDR3 runs 13 residues. The sequenced part of the CDR3 DNA is TGTGCCAGCAGTGATGTCCCCAGATAT. This sequence encodes CASSDVPRY. The whole CDR3 sequence reads CASSDVPRYEQYF.

On this clone itself: Mouse germline and gene names are used. The CDR3 end lies 4 residues beyond the end of the read and is filled in from the germline J gene. This chain connects TRBV1 to TRBJ1-4, with D maybe TRBD1 (5 bases). The CDR3 is 14 residues long. V was shortened by 5 bases and J by 4 bases, with 11 bases between the two germline ends. Germline V gene sequence: CDR1 NSQYPW, CDR2 LRSPGD (reference sequence). The DNA read from the CDR3 is TGCACCTGCAGTCCGGGACTCCTCAACGAA. Protein product: CTCSPGLLNE. The whole CDR3 protein reads CTCSPGLLNERLFF.

This clone was recorded many times. Gene names refer to mouse genes. The chain's CDR3 is CTCSASLGGRQDTQYF. The CDR3 bases that were read are TGCACCTGCAGTGCGTCTCTGGGGGGGCGCCAAGAC. V gene TRBV1 combines with J gene TRBJ2-5; 10 bases match TRBD2. The read stops 4 residues short of the end of the CDR3; the missing end is completed from the germline J gene. With 3 bases clipped from V and 2 bases from J, the junction kept 5 bases outside the gene matches. This CDR3 comprises 16 residues. Germline V CDR1 and CDR2: NSQYPW, LRSPGD (reference sequence).

Turning to this clone: The germline and genes are mouse ones. The read terminates 4 residues ahead of where the CDR3 ends, so the germline J gene completes it. V is TRBV13-3 and J is TRBJ2-4; TRBD1 matches 7 bases. CDR3 length: 12 residues. Germline-derived CDR1 and CDR2 are NNHDY and SYVADS. The part of the CDR3 DNA that was read is TGTGCCAGCCTGGGACAGAAAAAC. Translating gives CASLGQKN. The whole CDR3 is CASLGQKNTLYF.

Remarks on this clone: TCRdb's protein and the DNA translation differ at residue 13; the protein here comes from the DNA. The genes and germline here are from mouse. The read ends 3 residues before the CDR3 terminus; that terminus is restored from the germline J gene. The chain uses TRBV13-3 and TRBJ1-6; tentative D call: TRBD1 (6 bases). TRBJ1-6 is reported as an ORF; its role is uncertain. Trimming left V 0 bases short and J 3 bases short, with 10 bases between. Germline-derived CDR1 and CDR2 are NNHDY and SYVADS. The CDR3 consists of 16 residues. The sequenced part of the CDR3 DNA is TGTGCCAGCAGTGATGCACGGGACATCTATAATTCGCCC. This sequence encodes CASSDARDIYNSP. Given in full, the CDR3 is CASSDARDIYNSPLYF.

The table lists this clone with a few counts. Gene names and germline refer to mouse. With the read ending 4 residues before the CDR3 end, the germline J gene is used to fill in that end. J is TRBJ2-2 and V is TRBV19; 9 bases align to TRBD1. The length of the CDR3 is 15 residues. Germline CDR1 is FNHDT and CDR2 is SITEND (reference sequence). Trimming removed 5 bases from V and 3 bases from J; junction bases left unmatched: 5. CDR3 residues: CASSGTGRDTGQLYF. The sequenced part of the CDR3 DNA is TGTGCCAGCAGCGGGACAGGGCGTGACACCGGG.

The sample holds a few counts of this clone. Each gene name is a mouse one. The CDR3 end lies 4 residues beyond the end of the read and is filled in from the germline J gene. This sequence joins TRBV13-3 and TRBJ1-4; a possible D gene is TRBD1 (6 bases). There are 15 residues in the CDR3. Looked up from germline, CDR1 is NNHDY and CDR2 is SYVADS. V lost 4 bases, J lost 0 bases, and 10 bases lay in between. The sequenced part of the CDR3 DNA is TGTGCCAGCAGTTCCAGGACAGTTTCCAACGAA. It translates to CASSSRTVSNE. The whole CDR3 is CASSSRTVSNERLFF.

Remarks on this clone: Here the gene names and germline are mouse. The read ends 4 residues early relative to the CDR3; the germline J gene fills the gap. The chain has TRBV19 and TRBJ2-5, with D unclear. Germline-derived CDR1 and CDR2 are FNHDT and SITEND (reference sequence). This CDR3 contains 12 residues. The sequenced CDR3 bases are TGTGCCAGCAGTATTCCCTCCGAC. It codes for CASSIPSD. The whole CDR3 protein reads CASSIPSDTQYF.

This clone occurred a few times. Gene and germline names: mouse. The CDR3 spells CTCSAGLGGGEVFF. The sequenced part of the CDR3 DNA is TGCACCTGCAGTGCAGGCCTGGGGGGGGGA. V is TRBV1 and J is TRBJ1-1, with D perhaps TRBD1 (5 bases). The read comes to an end 4 residues before the CDR3 does, leaving the germline J gene to fill in the end. The germline V gene encodes CDR1 NSQYPW and CDR2 LRSPGD (reference sequence). CDR3 size: 14 residues.

This clone was counted a few times. The genes and germline here are from mouse. The CDR3 end falls 4 residues outside the read, so it is completed with the germline J gene. The gene calls are TRBV5 and TRBJ2-7; 10 bases map to TRBD2. In germline, CDR1 is LGHNA, CDR2 YNLKQL (reference sequence). The CDR3 length is 17 residues. The V and J ends lost 0 bases and 3 bases, in that order; junction bases with no gene match: 8. The CDR3 reads CASSQDWGGASFYEQYF. The sequenced CDR3 bases are TGTGCCAGCAGCCAAGACTGGGGGGGCGCATCTTTCTAT.

Note on this clone: Gene names are the mouse ones. The read terminates 4 residues before the CDR3 end, so the remaining end is supplied by the germline J gene. This rearrangement joins TRBV13-1 to TRBJ2-5; 8 bases line up with TRBD2. Germline assignment: CDR1 NSHNY and CDR2 SYGAGN. CDR3 length equals 14 residues. CDR3 bases read: TGTGCCAGCAGTGATCTGGGGGGTATGGAC. Translated, it gives CASSDLGGMD. The entire CDR3 protein reads CASSDLGGMDTQYF.

Of note for this clone: The germline and genes are mouse ones. The read ends 4 residues before the CDR3 terminus; that terminus is restored from the germline J gene. V is TRBV1 and J is TRBJ2-1; TRBD2 aligns across 7 bases. CDR3 length: 13 residues. CDR1 is NSQYPW, CDR2 LRSPGD, per germline (reference sequence). The covered CDR3 bases are TGCACCTGCAGGGGACTGAAGAGGGCT. Protein: CTCRGLKRA. The entire CDR3 protein reads CTCRGLKRAEQFF.

This clone came up many times. TCRdb's protein and the DNA translation differ at residue 12; the protein here comes from the DNA. Mouse gene names and germline throughout. The CDR3 end falls 3 residues outside the read, so it is completed with the germline J gene. The chain couples TRBV13-2 to TRBJ1-6; D unclear. TRBJ1-6 is sorted into the ORF group, with uncertain function. The CDR3 is 15 amino acids. Trimming stripped 1 base from V and 0 bases from J, with 5 bases between. Germline-derived CDR1 and CDR2 are NNHNN and SYGAGS (reference sequence). This chain's CDR3 is CASGDQNSYNSPLYF. The CDR3 DNA, read in part, is TGTGCCAGCGGTGATCAGAATTCCTATAATTCGCCC.

Of note for this clone: Genes and germline are mouse. CDR3 bases read: TGTGCCAGCAGTCCCTCCGGGACAGGGGACACA. It encodes CASSPSGTGDT. The CDR3 in full is CASSPSGTGDTEVFF. V and J are TRBV14 and TRBJ1-1; 10 nucleotides match TRBD1. The read ends 4 residues before the CDR3 terminus; that terminus is restored from the germline J gene. With 4 bases clipped from V and 3 bases from J, the junction kept 6 bases outside the gene matches. Germline CDR1 SGHDT, CDR2 FRDEAV. The length of the CDR3 is 15 residues.

This clone was counted a few times. Germline and genes: mouse. Sequencing ends 4 residues short of the CDR3 end; the germline J gene provides the rest. The V call is TRBV13-2, the J call TRBJ2-7, with 13 bases lining up with TRBD2. Germline-derived CDR1 and CDR2 are NNHNN and SYGAGS (reference sequence). The CDR3 covers 18 residues. V shed 1 base, J shed 0 bases, and the junction held 7 bases outside the gene matches. CDR3 sequence: CASGDRDWGGGSSYEQYF. The CDR3 bases that were read are TGTGCCAGCGGTGATCGGGACTGGGGGGGAGGGAGCTCCTAT.

This clone was seen a handful of times. Germline and genes: mouse. The sequence runs out 4 residues before the end of the CDR3; the remainder is reconstructed from the germline J gene. The chain links TRBV13-1 to TRBJ2-3, with D possibly TRBD1 on 6 matching bases. The CDR3 is made up of 16 amino acids. V lost 0 bases to trimming and J lost 0 bases, with 11 bases between them. CDR1 and CDR2 (germline): NSHNY, SYGAGN. CDR3 in amino acids: CASSDARTDSAETLYF. The DNA read from the CDR3 is TGTGCCAGCAGTGATGCACGGACAGATAGTGCAGAA.